Following are 14 T cell receptor beta chains from one sample sequenced in a study of blood T cells in healthy people across ages. Using a J-beta primer mix together with a sample-barcoded 5' primer, a second PCR was run for roughly 6 to 12 cycles. TCRdb re-called the 5' RACE reads with MiXCR, one entry per CDR3 protein. Among approximately 690,000 distinct CDR3 sequences listed, 40% to 45% were seen once. The sample was blood. All receptors derive from an elderly man in good health.

This clonotype was found a few times. The CDR3 here is CASSAWTGEETQYF. CDR3 bases: TGTGCCAGCAGCGCCTGGACAGGAGAAGAGACCCAGTACTTC. The J gene is TRBJ2-5, the V gene TRBV11-1; TRBD1 matches 7 bases. With V trimmed by 5 bases and J by 3 bases, 6 bases remained unmatched. Germline CDR1 SGHAT, CDR2 FQDESV (reference sequence). This CDR3 region has 14 residues.

The J gene is TRBJ1-2, the V gene TRBV4-2, with 7 bases fitting TRBD1. This CDR3 has 13 amino acids. Germline V gene lookup returns CDR1 LGHNA and CDR2 YNFKEQ. J was trimmed by 8 bases and V by 3 bases; bases with no gene match: 6. The CDR3 sequence: CASSQTGRDGYTF. CDR3 coding DNA: TGTGCCAGCAGCCAGACAGGGAGAGACGGCTACACCTTC.

This clonotype was recorded a few times. V gene TRBV7-2 combines with J gene TRBJ1-2; the match to TRBD1 covers 7 bases. The ends lost 3 bases at V and 7 bases at J; junction bases unmatched: 11. The length of the CDR3 is 15 residues. Germline CDR1 SGHTA, CDR2 FQGNSA. The CDR3 DNA sequence: TGTGCCAGCAGCTTTAGGGCAGGGGGGGCGTTTGGCTACACCTTC. Its protein is CASSFRAGGAFGYTF.

A few counts support this clonotype. The chain joins TRBV6-2 or TRBV6-3 to TRBJ2-7; D not resolved. Germline V gene data show CDR1 as MNHEY and CDR2 as SVGEGT. The CDR3 has 13 amino acids. V was pared by 10 bases and J by 1 base, with 14 bases between. As DNA, the CDR3 is TGTGCCACTGAGGTGACAAAGTCCTACGAGCAGTACTTC. This encodes CATEVTKSYEQYF.

The CDR3 bases are TGTGCCAGCAGATCGCGGGGAGATACGCAGTATTTT. It codes for CASRSRGDTQYF. The chain recombines TRBV12-3 or TRBV12-4 with TRBJ2-3; D is possibly TRBD2 (6 bases). V was cut by 6 bases and J by 5 bases, with 9 bases left in between. The CDR3 covers 12 residues.

This clonotype came up a few times. The rearrangement links TRBV28 to TRBJ2-7; TRBD2 matches at 8 bases. J lost 1 base, V lost 3 bases, and 8 bases had no gene match. The CDR3 contains 16 residues. CDR1 MDHEN and CDR2 SYDVKM come from the germline V gene. The CDR3 is CASSLGIAGSSYEQYF. DNA of the CDR3: TGTGCCAGCAGTTTGGGAATAGCGGGATCATCCTACGAGCAGTACTTC. The whole variable domain, remainder taken from reference TRBV28 and TRBJ2-7, is DVKVTQSSRYLVKRTGEKVFLECVQDMDHENMFWYRQDPGLGLRLIYFSYDVKMKEKGDIPEGYSVSREKKERFSLILESASTNQTSMYLCASSLGIAGSSYEQYFGPGTRLTVT.

The chain uses TRBV4-3 and TRBJ1-4; D might be TRBD1 (5 bases). CDR1 LGHNA and CDR2 YSLEER come from the germline V gene. The CDR3 totals 16 residues. The V gene lost 3 bases and the J gene lost 4 bases, with 15 bases spanning the gap. CDR3 nucleotides: TGCGCCAGCAGCCAGGCGGGGGGGGGTGGTAATGAAAAACTGTTTTTT. The encoded protein is CASSQAGGGGNEKLFF.

This clonotype was picked up a small number of times. CDR3 sequence: CSVGGRGGQPQHF. The CDR3 region has the DNA TGCAGCGTTGGGGGCAGGGGCGGTCAGCCCCAGCATTTT. The chain joins TRBV29-1 to TRBJ1-5; weak D call: TRBD1 (6 bases). Germline CDR1 SQVTM, CDR2 ANQGSEA. The CDR3 extends over 13 amino acids. V lost 4 bases and J lost 6, with 13 bases in between.

Turning to this clonotype: This could be a read error, since a much larger clone is one nucleotide away. The CDR3 nucleotides read TGTGCCAGCAGCTTAGAGCGCACCGGCTACGAGCAGTACTTC. As protein: CASSLERTGYEQYF. The genes are TRBV7-8 and TRBJ2-4; D gene ambiguous. The J call could be wrong; TRBJ2-7 is a better fit for the DNA end. This CDR3 is 14 amino acids long. CDR1 is SGHVS and CDR2 is FQNEAQ in the germline V gene.

V usage is TRBV27 and J usage is TRBJ2-7; the D is unclear. The DNA end favors TRBJ2-5, so the J call may be wrong. Germline values: CDR1 MNHEY, CDR2 SMNVEV (reference sequence). CDR3 size: 14 residues. The CDR3 loop reads CASSLSWLGETQYF. In nucleotides, the CDR3 is TGTGCCAGCAGTTTATCGTGGTTGGGAGAGACCCAGTACTTC.

This clonotype was observed a handful of times. The J gene is TRBJ2-1, the V gene TRBV27; 10 nucleotides agree with TRBD2. V shed 4 bases and J 4 bases; nucleotides not matched to a gene: 13. This CDR3 region has 18 residues. Germline V gene sequence: CDR1 MNHEY, CDR2 SMNVEV (reference sequence). CDR3 coding DNA: TGTGCCAGCAGTTCCCCACCGACTAGCGGGCTTAGGTACAATGAGCAGTTCTTC. This sequence encodes CASSSPPTSGLRYNEQFF.

This sequence joins TRBV7-2 and TRBJ1-2; D gene ambiguous. V dropped 5 bases and J dropped 8 bases, with 18 bases sitting between them. Germline V gives CDR1 SGHTA, CDR2 FQGNSA. CDR3 size: 14 residues. The CDR3 here is CASSRGSAFEGYTF. CDR3 coding DNA: TGTGCCAGCAGCCGAGGGTCGGCCTTCGAGGGCTACACCTTC.

The chain employs TRBV27 and TRBJ1-2; TRBD1 might be the D (5 bases). Trimming removed 5 bases at V and 0 bases at J, with 13 bases between. Germline CDR1 MNHEY, CDR2 SMNVEV (reference sequence). The CDR3 is made up of 15 amino acids. The DNA for the CDR3 is TGTGCCAGCAGTCCCTGGACAAGAACTAACTATGGCTACACCTTC. It codes for CASSPWTRTNYGYTF.

The rearrangement uses TRBV6-6 and TRBJ2-5, with D possibly matching TRBD1 (5 bases). Trimming shortened V by 8 bases and J by 5 bases, and 12 bases separated the two germline ends. CDR3 size: 12 residues. Per the germline V gene, CDR1 is MNHNY and CDR2 is SVGAGI (reference sequence). The CDR3 DNA sequence: TGTGCCAGCGACTGGGGCCGGGAGACCCAGTACTTC. It yields the protein CASDWGRETQYF.